Below are 4 T cell receptor beta chains sequenced from a single sample in a study of vaccination effects on CD4 cells after COVID-19. Antigen specificity for these receptors is unknown. Investigators separated out CD4+ T cells once less than 11 days of culture had passed. Sequencing used immunoSEQ multiplex PCR; TCRdb keeps in-frame clones, though not all of them. This table has about 64,000 clones, 55% to 75% appearing once. Sequencing was performed on CD4+ T cells from PBMCs cultured without peptide, taken before COVID-19 vaccination. The receptors derive from a human donor who had a prior SARS-CoV-2 infection.

This chain joins TRBV19 and TRBJ2-3, with a tentative D call TRBD2 (6 bases). Germline V gives CDR1 LNHDA, CDR2 SQIVND (reference sequence). Trimming pared 9 bases from V and 10 bases from J, leaving 29 bases between. This CDR3 has 16 residues. The CDR3 loop reads CASGATSFPTNAPQYF. The CDR3 region has the DNA TGTGCCAGCGGGGCCACTAGCTTCCCTACCAACGCCCCGCAGTATTTT.

The rearrangement joins TRBV7-2 to TRBJ1-2, with 8 bases that match TRBD1. CDR1 SGHTA and CDR2 FQGNSA come from the germline V gene. CDR3 size: 15 residues. V lost 4 bases and J lost 8; bases outside the gene matches: 12. CDR3 DNA sequence: TGTGCCAGCAGCTCCCAAAAGACAGGGGATCAAGGCTACACCTTC. Translating it yields CASSSQKTGDQGYTF.

J is TRBJ2-5 and V is TRBV5-4, with unresolved D. Germline V gene data show CDR1 as SGHNT and CDR2 as YYREEE (reference sequence). The CDR3 covers 13 residues. Trimming removed 4 bases at V and 6 bases at J, with 13 bases between. In DNA form, the CDR3 reads TGTGCCAGCAGCCTGCCGGGTAGCCAGACCCAGTACTTC. It yields the protein CASSLPGSQTQYF.

The chain joins TRBV9 to TRBJ1-3; maybe TRBD1 (5 bases). Germline-derived CDR1 and CDR2 are SGDLS and YYNGEE. Trimming removed 3 bases from V and 4 bases from J, with 17 bases in between. The CDR3 loop spans 16 amino acids. The CDR3 protein is CASSDAGQGGGNTIYF. The CDR3 DNA reads TGTGCCAGCAGCGACGCCGGGCAGGGCGGCGGAAACACCATATATTTT.